One sample yielded the 28 T cell receptor beta chains listed below, sequenced in a study of glioma-infiltrating T cells after dendritic cell vaccination. Sequencing used immunoSEQ multiplex PCR; TCRdb keeps in-frame clones, though not all of them. This table has over 80,000 clones, around nine tenths appearing once. This specimen consisted of blood, obtained before dendritic cell vaccination. Every receptor here comes from a human donor with glioblastoma.

As concerns this clone: This same CDR3 is encoded by further DNA sequences in the sample. The chain combines TRBV5-1 with TRBJ1-6, with TRBD1 matching 9 bases. J was trimmed by 13 bases and V by 0 bases; bases with no gene match: 5. Germline CDR1 SGHRS, CDR2 YFSETQ. The length of the CDR3 is 14 residues. The CDR3: CASSLGTGDSPLHF. The CDR3 nucleotides are TGCGCCAGCAGCTTGGGGACAGGGGACTCCCCCCTCCACTTT.

The CDR3 nucleotides are TGCGCCAGCAGCCTCGACACGGGAGGAAGTCAGCCCCAGCATTTT. Its translation: CASSLDTGGSQPQHF. The chain uses TRBV5-1 and TRBJ1-5, with unresolved D. V was clipped by 4 bases and J by 6 bases, with 17 bases between them. Germline V gene sequence: CDR1 SGHRS, CDR2 YFSETQ. This CDR3 has 15 amino acids.

J is TRBJ2-5 and V is TRBV7-6; D may be TRBD2 (6 bases). The tail of the sequence fits TRBJ2-7 better, so the J call may be wrong. The CDR3 contains 13 residues. CDR1 and CDR2 from the germline V gene are SGHVS and FNYEAQ. In DNA, the CDR3 is TGTGCCAGCAGCTTAGAACGGGAGTACGAGCAGTACTTC. Protein: CASSLEREYEQYF.

The chain combines TRBV5-1 with TRBJ2-7; maybe TRBD2 (5 bases). Trimming took off 2 bases at V and 5 bases at J, with 14 bases between the two ends. The CDR3 has 14 amino acids. Germline V gives CDR1 SGHRS, CDR2 YFSETQ. The CDR3 DNA reads as TGCGCCAGCAGCTTCGTCACGGGAATAAACGAGCAGTACTTC. Amino acids: CASSFVTGINEQYF.

This chain links TRBV5-1 with TRBJ1-5; no reliable D call. The CDR3 loop spans 14 amino acids. CDR1 and CDR2 from the germline V gene are SGHRS and YFSETQ. Trimming took 4 bases from V and 2 from J, leaving 10 bases between them. Here the CDR3 DNA reads TGCGCCAGCAGCCCGGTGGGAGGCAATCAGCCCCAGCATTTT. Protein sequence: CASSPVGGNQPQHF.

The chain carries TRBV2 and TRBJ1-2; D is ambiguous. Germline V gene data show CDR1 as SNHLY and CDR2 as FYNNEI. The CDR3 sequence is 13 residues long. V was cut by 8 bases and J by 3 bases, with 13 bases left in between. The CDR3 bases are TGTGCCAGCGGGCTCGGATCATACTATGGCTACACCTTC. As protein: CASGLGSYYGYTF.

The chain recombines TRBV7-8 with TRBJ1-1; D remains ambiguous. The CDR3 sequence is 17 residues long. The ends were cut back, 4 bases at V and 1 base at J, with 19 bases in the middle. Per germline, CDR1 SGHVS and CDR2 FQNEAQ. The CDR3 reads CASSWSLLNSQNTEAFF. The CDR3 region has the DNA TGTGCCAGCAGCTGGTCGTTACTCAATTCTCAGAACACTGAAGCTTTCTTT. The variable domain in full, with the rest retrieved from reference TRBV7-8 and TRBJ1-1, is GAGVSQSPRYKVAKRGQDVALRCDPISGHVSLFWYQQALGQGPEFLTYFQNEAQLDKSGLPSDRFFAERPEGSVSTLKIQRTQQEDSAVYLCASSWSLLNSQNTEAFFGQGTRLTVV.

This chain uses TRBV6-6 with TRBJ2-5; 9 bases fit TRBD2. Looked up from germline, CDR1 is MNHNY and CDR2 is SVGAGI (reference sequence). This CDR3 spans 15 amino acids. V lost 6 bases and J lost 9; bases outside the gene matches: 14. The CDR3 reads CASRPTSGSVRAQYF. In DNA form, the CDR3 reads TGTGCCAGCAGACCCACTAGCGGGTCGGTCCGGGCCCAGTACTTC.

This chain joins TRBV19 and TRBJ2-5, with 7 bases lining up with TRBD2. With V trimmed by 2 bases and J by 5 bases, 2 bases remained unmatched. From germline, CDR1 is LNHDA and CDR2 SQIVND (reference sequence). The length of the CDR3 is 13 residues. DNA of the CDR3: TGTGCCAGTAGTATAACTAGCGTGGAGACCCAGTACTTC. This encodes CASSITSVETQYF.

This clone has just a few counts. The CDR3 is CASSLSGGNEQFF. The CDR3 region has the DNA TGTGCCAGCAGCTTATCCGGTGGCAATGAGCAGTTCTTC. This sequence joins TRBV5-4 and TRBJ2-1; D not resolved. This CDR3 has 13 residues. Trimming took off 2 bases at V and 6 bases at J, with 9 bases between the two ends. The germline V gene encodes CDR1 SGHNT and CDR2 YYREEE (reference sequence).

The V and J genes are TRBV2 and TRBJ2-2, with 7 positions matching TRBD2. The germline V gene has CDR1 SNHLY and CDR2 FYNNEI. With 4 bases clipped from V and 4 bases from J, the junction kept 3 bases outside the gene matches. This CDR3 comprises 14 residues. Here the CDR3 DNA reads TGTGCCAGCAGTGCGCGGGGGACCACCGGGGAGCTGTTTTTT. It yields the protein CASSARGTTGELFF.

V usage is TRBV2 and J usage is TRBJ2-3; D is undetermined. The CDR3 length is 15 residues. V lost 3 bases to trimming and J lost 2 bases, with 12 bases between them. The germline gives CDR1 SNHLY, CDR2 FYNNEI. CDR3 sequence: CASSEFSTATDTQYF. DNA for the CDR3: TGTGCCAGCAGTGAGTTTAGCACTGCCACAGATACGCAGTATTTT.

Note on this clone: The same CDR3 is also encoded by other DNA sequences in this sample. The chain uses TRBV30 and TRBJ1-3, with D perhaps matching TRBD1 (5 bases). CDR1 and CDR2 (germline): GTSNPN, SVGIG (reference sequence). Between the trimmed V and J ends, which lost 1 base and 2 bases, there was a span of 6 bases. There are 13 residues in the CDR3. The CDR3 reads CAWSGGAGNTIYF. The CDR3 bases are TGTGCCTGGAGTGGGGGGGCTGGAAACACCATATATTTT.

A few counts support this clone. This sequence joins TRBV9 and TRBJ2-2; D may be TRBD1 (6 bases). Germline V gene data show CDR1 as SGDLS and CDR2 as YYNGEE. The CDR3 has 15 residues. The ends were cut back, 0 bases at V and 5 bases at J, with 11 bases in the middle. The CDR3 reads CASSVAGVETGELFF. In DNA, the CDR3 is TGTGCCAGCAGCGTAGCAGGGGTCGAGACCGGGGAGCTGTTTTTT.

This clone has a handful of counts. The rearrangement uses TRBV7-2 and TRBJ2-5; no reliable D call. The length of the CDR3 is 13 residues. The ends were cut back, 1 base at V and 2 bases at J, with 5 bases in the middle. CDR1 and CDR2 from the germline V gene are SGHTA and FQGNSA. For the CDR3, the DNA is TGTGCCAGCAGCTTAGGGGCACAAGAGACCCAGTACTTC. Protein: CASSLGAQETQYF.

The V gene is TRBV10-3, the J gene TRBJ2-1; 11 bases fit TRBD2. The CDR3 runs 17 residues. Per the germline V gene, CDR1 is ENHRY and CDR2 is SYGVKD. The ends lost 5 bases at V and 7 bases at J; junction bases unmatched: 13. This chain's CDR3 is CAISPPTSGISSNEQFF. CDR3 DNA: TGTGCCATCAGTCCCCCGACTAGCGGGATTTCTTCTAATGAGCAGTTCTTC.

This clone was seen a few times. The J gene is TRBJ2-1, the V gene TRBV10-3; D is unresolved. The V and J ends lost 8 bases and 4 bases respectively, with 6 bases between them. Germline V gene lookup returns CDR1 ENHRY and CDR2 SYGVKD. The CDR3 length is 11 residues. The CDR3 DNA reads TGTGCCATCGGCGGATACAATGAGCAGTTCTTC. Amino acid sequence: CAIGGYNEQFF.

The chain has TRBV5-1 and TRBJ2-2; 14 nucleotides line up with TRBD2. The CDR3 runs to 18 residues. Germline trimming cut 3 bases from V and 5 bases from J; bases unmatched to any gene: 9. The germline CDR1 and CDR2 sequences are SGHRS and YFSETQ. The CDR3 sequence: CASSSFGLAGGRTGELFF. The DNA for the CDR3 is TGCGCCAGCAGCTCCTTCGGACTAGCGGGAGGCAGGACCGGGGAGCTGTTTTTT. Together with reference TRBV5-1 and TRBJ2-2, the CDR3 gives the full variable domain: KAGVTQTPRYLIKTRGQQVTLSCSPISGHRSVSWYQQTPGQGLQFLFEYFSETQRNKGNFPGRFSGRQFSNSRSEMNVSTLELGDSALYLCASSSFGLAGGRTGELFFGEGSRLTVL.

The gene calls are TRBV18 and TRBJ1-2; 8 bases fit TRBD1. With V trimmed by 3 bases and J by 8 bases, 11 bases remained unmatched. The germline V gene has CDR1 KGHSH and CDR2 LQKENI. The CDR3 is made up of 15 amino acids. CDR3 sequence (DNA): TGTGCCAGCTCACCGATGGGGCAGGGGGCGAAGGGCTACACCTTC. Amino acid sequence: CASSPMGQGAKGYTF.

The chain is built from TRBV19 and TRBJ2-3, with D possibly TRBD2 on 5 matching bases. CDR3 size: 14 residues. V was pared by 5 bases and J by 6 bases, with 15 bases between. Germline lookup yields CDR1 LNHDA and CDR2 SQIVND (reference sequence). In nucleotides, the CDR3 is TGTGCCAGTAGTTTCACGGGATCCGGCGATACGCAGTATTTT. This codes for CASSFTGSGDTQYF.

The gene calls are TRBV14 and TRBJ2-2, with 7 bases aligning to TRBD1. This CDR3 is built from 15 residues. Germline-derived CDR1 and CDR2 are SGHDN and FVKESK. With 10 bases clipped from V and 5 bases from J, the junction kept 13 bases outside the gene matches. The CDR3 sequence: CAIEPWDRGTGELFF. Here the CDR3 DNA reads TGTGCCATCGAACCCTGGGACAGAGGGACCGGGGAGCTGTTTTTT.

The J gene is TRBJ2-3, the V gene TRBV11-3, with 11 bases identical to TRBD1. Per the germline V gene, CDR1 is SGHNT and CDR2 is YENEEA. The CDR3 runs to 16 residues. V trimming: 2 bases; J trimming: 5 bases; junction bases outside the gene matches: 6. The CDR3 coding sequence is TGTGCCAGCAGCTTAAGCCCGGACAGGGGGCGAGATACGCAGTATTTT. It encodes CASSLSPDRGRDTQYF.

The rearrangement joins TRBV7-2 to TRBJ1-6; a weak D match, TRBD1 (6 bases). Trimming removed 3 bases at V and 5 bases at J, with 8 bases between. In germline, CDR1 is SGHTA, CDR2 FQGNSA. This CDR3 has 14 residues. The CDR3 coding sequence is TGTGCCAGCAGCTTTACAGGGAATAATTCACCCCTCCACTTT. Its protein is CASSFTGNNSPLHF.

The chain carries TRBV10-2 and TRBJ2-1, with 10 bases matching TRBD2. CDR1 WSHSY and CDR2 SAAADI come from the germline V gene. This CDR3 has 14 amino acids. The ends lost 6 bases at V and 6 bases at J; junction bases unmatched: 5. CDR3 bases: TGCGCCAGCAGACTAGCGGGGTCGGGCAATGAGCAGTTCTTC. It translates to CASRLAGSGNEQFF.

This clone was counted between two and nine times. The chain has TRBV4-2 and TRBJ2-4, with 12 bases fitting TRBD2. CDR3 length: 16 amino acids. Per germline, CDR1 LGHNA and CDR2 YNFKEQ. Losses at the gene ends were 2 bases for V and 4 bases for J; bases not matched to a gene: 3. The CDR3 DNA reads as TGTGCCAGCAGCCAACCTAGCGGGGGGGGGAAAAACATTCAGTACTTC. Protein: CASSQPSGGGKNIQYF.

This chain joins TRBV4-2 and TRBJ1-5, with D possibly being TRBD1 (5 bases). CDR1 and CDR2 from the germline V gene are LGHNA and YNFKEQ. V shed 0 bases and J shed 9 bases, with 15 bases lying between them. This CDR3 is 15 amino acids long. The CDR3, as DNA: TGTGCCAGCAGCCAAGATAACGGAGGGACGGGGCCCCAGCATTTT. As protein: CASSQDNGGTGPQHF.

The rearrangement joins TRBV5-8 to TRBJ2-1; D is uncertain. The CDR3 loop spans 11 amino acids. V lost 4 bases and J 4 bases, leaving 3 bases between the germline ends. Germline-derived CDR1 and CDR2 are SGHTS and YDEGEE. In DNA, the CDR3 is TGTGCCAGCAGCCCGTACAATGAGCAGTTCTTC. Its protein product is CASSPYNEQFF.

The chain couples TRBV30 to TRBJ2-1; 8 nucleotides match TRBD1. The CDR3 covers 13 residues. V dropped 5 bases and J dropped 6; count of bases not matched to a gene: 6. The germline V gene has CDR1 GTSNPN and CDR2 SVGIG (reference sequence). CDR3 protein: CAWGQGGINEQFF. CDR3 bases: TGTGCCTGGGGACAGGGTGGTATCAATGAGCAGTTCTTC.